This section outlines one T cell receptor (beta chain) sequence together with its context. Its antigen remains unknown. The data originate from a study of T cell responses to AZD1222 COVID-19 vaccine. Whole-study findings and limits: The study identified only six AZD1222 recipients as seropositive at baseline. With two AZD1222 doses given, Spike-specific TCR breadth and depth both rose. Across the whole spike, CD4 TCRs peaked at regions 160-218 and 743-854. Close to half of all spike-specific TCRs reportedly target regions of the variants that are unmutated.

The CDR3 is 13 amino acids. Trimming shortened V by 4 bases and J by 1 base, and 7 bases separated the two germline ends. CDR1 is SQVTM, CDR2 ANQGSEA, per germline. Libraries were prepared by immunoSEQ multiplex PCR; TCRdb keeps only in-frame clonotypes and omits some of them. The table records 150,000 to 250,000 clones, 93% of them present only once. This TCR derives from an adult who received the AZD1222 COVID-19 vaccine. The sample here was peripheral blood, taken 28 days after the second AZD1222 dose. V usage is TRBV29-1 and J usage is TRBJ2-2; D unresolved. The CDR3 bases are TGCAGCGTTGCATACAGGAACACCGGGGAGCTGTTTTTT. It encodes CSVAYRNTGELFF.